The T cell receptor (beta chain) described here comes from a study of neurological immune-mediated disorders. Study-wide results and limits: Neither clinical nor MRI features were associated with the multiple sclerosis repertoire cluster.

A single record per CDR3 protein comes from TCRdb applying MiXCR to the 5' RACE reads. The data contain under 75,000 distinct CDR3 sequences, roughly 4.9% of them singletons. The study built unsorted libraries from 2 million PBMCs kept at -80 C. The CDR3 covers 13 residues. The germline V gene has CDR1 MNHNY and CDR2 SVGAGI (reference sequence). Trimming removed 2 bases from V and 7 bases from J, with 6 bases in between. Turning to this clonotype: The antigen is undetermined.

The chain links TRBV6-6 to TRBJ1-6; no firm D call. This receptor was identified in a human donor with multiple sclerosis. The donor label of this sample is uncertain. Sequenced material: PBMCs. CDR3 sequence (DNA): TGTGCCAGCAGTTACGAGGGAAATTCACCCCTCCACTTT. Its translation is CASSYEGNSPLHF.